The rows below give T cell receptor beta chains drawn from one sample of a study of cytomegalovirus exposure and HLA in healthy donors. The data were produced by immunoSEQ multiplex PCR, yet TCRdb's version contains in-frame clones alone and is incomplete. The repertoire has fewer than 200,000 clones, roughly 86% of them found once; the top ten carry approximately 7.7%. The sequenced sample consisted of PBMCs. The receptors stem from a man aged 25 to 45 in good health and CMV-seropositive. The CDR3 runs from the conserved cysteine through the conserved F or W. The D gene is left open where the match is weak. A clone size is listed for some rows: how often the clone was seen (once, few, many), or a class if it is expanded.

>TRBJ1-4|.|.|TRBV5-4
TGTGCCAGCAGCTCGTGGGTGGCTAATGAAAAACTGTTTTTT
CASSSWVANEKLFF
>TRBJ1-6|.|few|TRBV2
TGTGCCAGCACCCCGGGGGGGGGCTATTCACCCCTCCACTTT
CASTPGGGYSPLHF
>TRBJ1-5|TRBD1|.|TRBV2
TGTGCCAGCAGTCTGAACAGGGGGAGCAATCAGCCCCAGCATTTT
CASSLNRGSNQPQHF
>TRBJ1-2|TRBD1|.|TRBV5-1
TGCGCCAGCAGCTTCCGGACAGGGGAAGGTAGTGGCTACACCTTC
CASSFRTGEGSGYTF
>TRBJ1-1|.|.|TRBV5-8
TGTGCCAGCAGGTTGCGGGGGGCGTCTGAAGCTTTCTTT
CASRLRGASEAFF
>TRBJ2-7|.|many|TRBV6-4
TGTGCCAGCAGTGACGGCCTAGCGCATAATACCTACGAGCAGTACTTC
CASSDGLAHNTYEQYF
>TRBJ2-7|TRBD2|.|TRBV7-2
TGTGCCAGCAGCTTGGCGGGGGAAACCTACGAGCAGTACTTC
CASSLAGETYEQYF
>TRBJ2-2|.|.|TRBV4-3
TGCGCCAGCAGCCATTTAGGGGACGGGGAGCTGTTTTTT
CASSHLGDGELFF
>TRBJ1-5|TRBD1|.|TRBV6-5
TGTGCCAGCAGCCGAGCGACAGGGGCGCAGCCCCAGCATTTT
CASSRATGAQPQHF
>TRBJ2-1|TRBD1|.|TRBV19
TGTGCCAGTAGTATCCCGACAGGGCTCTCGTACAATGAGCAGTTCTTC
CASSIPTGLSYNEQFF
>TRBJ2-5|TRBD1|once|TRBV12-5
TGTGCTAGTGGTTTGAGGGGGCTTTCCCAAGAGACCCAGTACTTC
CASGLRGLSQETQYF
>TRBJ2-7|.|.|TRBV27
TGTGCCAGCAGTTCCGTACGCGATTCCTACGAGCAGTACTTC
CASSSVRDSYEQYF
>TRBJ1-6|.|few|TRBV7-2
TGTGCCAGCAGCTTAAAGGGGGGGGATGGTTCACCCCTCCACTTT
CASSLKGGDGSPLHF
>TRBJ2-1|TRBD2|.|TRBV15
TGTGCCACCAGCGCTAGCGGAGGGGATGAGCAGTTCTTC
CATSASGGDEQFF
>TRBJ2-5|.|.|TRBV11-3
TGTGCCAGCAGCTTAGGGCTGCAAGACCAAGAGACCCAGTACTTC
CASSLGLQDQETQYF
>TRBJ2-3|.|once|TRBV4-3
TGCGCCAGCAGCCCCCGGGGGGCCACAGATACGCAGTATTTT
CASSPRGATDTQYF
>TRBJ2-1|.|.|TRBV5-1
TGCGCCAGCAGCTTTGGAGGGGAAACCTACAATGAGCAGTTCTTC
CASSFGGETYNEQFF
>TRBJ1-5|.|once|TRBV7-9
TGTGCCAGCAGCTTAGGATCAGGTCATCAGCCCCAGCATTTT
CASSLGSGHQPQHF
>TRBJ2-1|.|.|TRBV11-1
TGTGCCAGCAGCTCCCGAGGGGGGGCTAGCTTGGCCTACAATGAGCAGTTCTTC
CASSSRGGASLAYNEQFF
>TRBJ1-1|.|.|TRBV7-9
TGTGCCAGCAGCTTAAGGGAAGTAGTCTGGACTGAAGCTTTCTTT
CASSLREVVWTEAFF
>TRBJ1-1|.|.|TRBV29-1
TGCAGCGTTGTGGGGCAGTACACTGAAGCTTTCTTT
CSVVGQYTEAFF
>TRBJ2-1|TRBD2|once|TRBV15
TGTGCCACCAGCAGAGGCGGGGGGACACACTCCTACAATGAGCAGTTCTTC
CATSRGGGTHSYNEQFF
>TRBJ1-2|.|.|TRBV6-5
TGTGCCAGCACCCTGGACAGAACTTTTAACTATGGCTACACCTTC
CASTLDRTFNYGYTF
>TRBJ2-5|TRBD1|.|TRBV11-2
TGTGCCAGCAGCACGCTACGGGGACAGTCCCCGGAGACCCAGTACTTC
CASSTLRGQSPETQYF
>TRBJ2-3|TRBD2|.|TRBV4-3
TGCGCCAGCAGCCAGGTCCAGCGGGGGGGCACAGATACGCAGTATTTT
CASSQVQRGGTDTQYF
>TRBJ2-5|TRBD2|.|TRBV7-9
TGTGCCAGCAGCTCGACTAGCGGGGTAATGACCCAGTACTTC
CASSSTSGVMTQYF
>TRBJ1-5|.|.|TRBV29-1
TGCAGCGTTATGACAGATAGCAATCAGCCCCAGCATTTT
CSVMTDSNQPQHF
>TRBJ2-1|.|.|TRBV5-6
TGTGCCAGCAGCACAGGACCAGAGGAGCAGTTCTTC
CASSTGPEEQFF